A selection of T cell receptor beta chains follows, all from one sample in a study of regulatory T cells in long-lasting Graves disease. TCRdb reprocessed the multiplex PCR reads via MiXCR and lists one record per CDR3 protein. The sample holds fewer than 600,000 distinct CDR3 sequences; less than 25% are singletons and the top ten take around 13%. The source was peripheral blood mononuclear cells (PBMCs), collected when the disease was refractory, from a patient treated with antithyroid drugs. These receptors were taken from a female donor with Graves disease. The CDR3 runs from the conserved cysteine through the conserved F or W. Fields, in order: D gene, clone size, V gene, J gene, CDR3 DNA, CDR3 protein. A D gene is named only where the DNA matches it firmly. Part of the rows lack a size; the others show once, few, many or a class for expanded clones.

-,-,TRBV11-2,TRBJ2-7,TGTGCCAGCAGCTTAGCCCAGGACACAACTTACTCCTACGAGCAGTACTTC,CASSLAQDTTYSYEQYF
-,many,TRBV12-3/TRBV12-4,TRBJ1-4,TGTGCCAGCAGTCCCTCCGGGGGCTTTGAACAACTGTTTTTT,CASSPSGGFEQLFF
TRBD1,-,TRBV5-6,TRBJ1-5,TGTGCCAGCAGCCCCGGAGGGGGGACAGATTGGCGCAATCAGCCCCAGCATTTT,CASSPGGGTDWRNQPQHF
TRBD2,-,TRBV6-1,TRBJ2-7,TGTGCCAGCAGCCTGAGCGGGGGCCTCACATACGAGCAGTACTTC,CASSLSGGLTYEQYF
-,-,TRBV7-9,TRBJ1-4,TGTGCCAGCAGCTTATGGGGGGCTAGGCAACTGTTTTTT,CASSLWGARQLFF
TRBD2,many,TRBV28,TRBJ2-7,TGTGCCAGCAGTATGGCGGGAGGTGACTACGAGCAGTACTTC,CASSMAGGDYEQYF
-,many,TRBV19,TRBJ2-7,TGTGCCACCCAACGGCATGGGGCCTACGAGCAGTACTTC,CATQRHGAYEQYF
TRBD2,once,TRBV5-1,TRBJ2-5,TGCGCCAGCAGCTTGGCCGGGGGGACTCCTACTAGGCCCAGAGAGACCCAGTACTTC,CASSLAGGTPTRPRETQYF
-,many,TRBV28,TRBJ1-5,TGTGCCAGCAGTCTCCGCGGGGGTGAAAGCAATCAGCCCCAGCATTTT,CASSLRGGESNQPQHF
-,-,TRBV5-1,TRBJ2-1,TGCGCCAGCAGCCAACAGGGATGGGATGAGCAGTTCTTC,CASSQQGWDEQFF
-,-,TRBV7-2,TRBJ2-1,TGTGCCAGCAGCTCGGACTATCGCTCCTACAATGAGCAGTTCTTC,CASSSDYRSYNEQFF
TRBD1,-,TRBV7-9,TRBJ1-2,TGTGCCAGCAGCCGTGGACAGGGGGCAGGAGGCTACACCTTC,CASSRGQGAGGYTF
TRBD1,-,TRBV20-1,TRBJ2-7,TGCAGTGCTAGCGCCGGGACAGGGATCTACGAGCAGTACTTC,CSASAGTGIYEQYF
TRBD1,many,TRBV29-1,TRBJ2-5,TGCAGCGTTGAAATGACGAGGGGGCCCTTGGAGACCCAGTACTTC,CSVEMTRGPLETQYF
-,many,TRBV12-3/TRBV12-4,TRBJ2-7,TGTGCCAGCAGTTTTCAACACGAGCAGTACTTC,CASSFQHEQYF
TRBD1,many,TRBV29-1,TRBJ1-1,TGCAGCGTTGAGGACAGGGTTAACACTGAAGCTTTCTTT,CSVEDRVNTEAFF
-,-,TRBV9,TRBJ2-7,TGTGCCAGCAGCGTAGGGGCGCAGGCTAGCTCCTACGAGCAGTACTTC,CASSVGAQASSYEQYF
-,-,TRBV20-1,TRBJ1-1,TGCAGTGCTAGAGCCGGGTTTGAAGCTTTCTTT,CSARAGFEAFF
TRBD1,-,TRBV25-1,TRBJ2-2,TGTGCCAGCAGTGAATCGGGGAAGGGGGCTTTCGGGGAGCTGTTTTTC,CASSESGKGAFGELFF
-,many,TRBV28,TRBJ2-7,TGTGCCAGCCATCCAGGGTCGACCTACGAGCAGTACTTC,CASHPGSTYEQYF
-,-,TRBV5-5,TRBJ2-1,TGTGCCAGCAGCTTACCGTCGGACCATGAGCAGTTCTTC,CASSLPSDHEQFF
-,many,TRBV28,TRBJ1-2,TGTGCCAGCATCACCTATACGGGGGGTCTTAACTATGGCTACACCTTC,CASITYTGGLNYGYTF
-,many,TRBV7-9,TRBJ1-2,TGTGCCAGCAGCGCGGGACGGTTCTATGGCTACACCTTC,CASSAGRFYGYTF
-,few,TRBV19,TRBJ1-2,TGTGCCAGTAGTATGAGTGGGGTAAGGGATGGCTACACCTTC,CASSMSGVRDGYTF
TRBD1,-,TRBV13,TRBJ1-1,TGTGCCTCCCAAGGGGAGAGAGACAGGGAGCTTACTGAAGCTTTCTTT,CASQGERDRELTEAFF
-,many,TRBV12-3/TRBV12-4,TRBJ2-6,TGTGCCAGCAGCCCCCCGGGGTTTGGGGCCAACGTCCTGACTTTC,CASSPPGFGANVLTF
-,-,TRBV5-1,TRBJ1-1,TGCGCCAGCAGTCGTACAAGCACTGAAGCTTTCTTT,CASSRTSTEAFF
-,-,TRBV7-9,TRBJ2-5,TGTGCCAGCAGCCGCTGGCCGGGAGTAGAGACCCAGTACTTC,CASSRWPGVETQYF
-,-,TRBV30,TRBJ1-5,TGTGCCTGGAGTGGTAGGGTCCTAAGCAATCAGCCCCAGCATTTT,CAWSGRVLSNQPQHF
TRBD1,few,TRBV25-1,TRBJ2-5,TGTGCCAGCAGTGAGGGACAGAGATCAGAGACCCAGTACTTC,CASSEGQRSETQYF
-,few,TRBV6-1,TRBJ1-3,TGTGCCAGCACCGGAGCCGATATACAGGGAAACACCATATATTTT,CASTGADIQGNTIYF
TRBD1,once,TRBV7-2,TRBJ2-1,TGTGCCAGCAGCAGCGGGACAGGGGGTGAGAATGAGCAGTTCTTC,CASSSGTGGENEQFF
-,many,TRBV2,TRBJ1-3,TGTGCCAGCAGTCAGAACGCTATATTGAACTCTGGAAACACCATATATTTT,CASSQNAILNSGNTIYF
TRBD1,many,TRBV11-2,TRBJ1-1,TGTGCCAGCAGCTTAGCGGGACAGATTATGAACACTGAAGCTTTCTTT,CASSLAGQIMNTEAFF
-,many,TRBV27,TRBJ1-5,TGTGCCAGCAGCCGGATACAGGGATTCGGCAATCAGCCCCAGCATTTT,CASSRIQGFGNQPQHF
TRBD1,many,TRBV7-2,TRBJ1-2,TGTGCCAGCAGCTTAGGGAATACAGGGGAAGGCTACACCTTC,CASSLGNTGEGYTF
-,many,TRBV28,TRBJ1-5,TGTGCCAGCGACTATTCGGGAGGGGGCAATCAGCCCCAGCATTTT,CASDYSGGGNQPQHF
TRBD1,many,TRBV5-1,TRBJ1-4,TGCGCCAGCAGTGACGACAGGGGAACTAATGAAAAACTGTTTTTT,CASSDDRGTNEKLFF
-,many,TRBV29-1,TRBJ1-2,TGCAGCGTTGATCGGGGGGGCGCTGGCTACACCTTC,CSVDRGGAGYTF
-,few,TRBV5-6,TRBJ1-2,TGTGCCAGCAGCTACGGACAGCCTAACTATGGCTACACCTTC,CASSYGQPNYGYTF